A selection of T cell receptor beta chains follows, all from one sample in a study of blood T cell repertoires in COVID-19. Repertoires were generated with immunoSEQ multiplex PCR, while TCRdb's copy carries only in-frame clones and drops some. The sample holds almost 350,000 clones, about nine tenths seen once. Sequenced sample: PBMCs or T cells enriched from blood (not recorded which). The origin of the receptors is a woman in her twenties or thirties who had been exposed to COVID-19. The CDR3 runs from the conserved cysteine through the conserved F or W.

j_gene,v_gene,CDR3aa
TRBJ2-1,TRBV5-1,CASSLEVLATSYNEQFF
TRBJ2-3,TRBV27,CASSRRTSGISDTQYF
TRBJ2-7,TRBV28,CASSSLPGTSGRAVSDEQYF
TRBJ1-1,TRBV9,CASSETGINEAFF
TRBJ1-1,TRBV27,CASSLGGSVNTEAFF
TRBJ1-1,TRBV30,CAWSVGFGELNTEAFF
TRBJ2-1,TRBV19,CASSIGQGASFF
TRBJ1-1,TRBV15,CATSRVLGQDTEAFF
TRBJ1-4,TRBV9,CASSIGGRGEKLFF
TRBJ1-2,TRBV5-1,CASSRLTGANYGYTF
TRBJ1-5,TRBV19,CASSEPGGRGQPQHF
TRBJ1-1,TRBV30,CAWARSPNADTEAFF
TRBJ2-1,TRBV11-2,CASSLVGGTSGYNEQFF
TRBJ2-7,TRBV18,CASSPGRDYEQYF
TRBJ1-4,TRBV29-1,CSVGLLGGDEKLFF
TRBJ1-4,TRBV5-6,CASSWGDRGPHEKLFF
TRBJ1-5,TRBV28,CASSLPGGTYSNQPQHF
TRBJ1-5,TRBV30,CAWSVQEGWKPQHF
TRBJ2-7,TRBV5-1,CASSDLLGLAGGRSSYEQYF
TRBJ2-5,TRBV20-1,CSAGGSETQYF
TRBJ2-1,TRBV11-3,CASSSEQGNEQFF
TRBJ1-2,TRBV5-1,CASSPEVDSYNYGYTF
TRBJ1-5,TRBV15,CATSTTGVSNQPQHF
TRBJ1-5,TRBV19,CASRFDTGTGQNQPQHF
TRBJ2-7,TRBV6-5,CASSYYPGQGWDEQYF
TRBJ1-2,TRBV6-5,CASRKGIDPDYGYTF
TRBJ2-7,TRBV28,CASSITYEQYF
TRBJ2-1,TRBV12-3/TRBV12-4,CASSRLNNEQFF
TRBJ1-5,TRBV20-1,CSASSGYSNQPQHF
TRBJ1-2,TRBV29-1,CSVEDPLDYGYTF
TRBJ2-7,TRBV12-3/TRBV12-4,CASSLFGGEEQYF
TRBJ2-3,TRBV7-3,CASSARLAGSTDTQYF
TRBJ1-1,TRBV7-9,CASSSTSDRGGTEAFF
TRBJ2-7,TRBV27,CASCPEGGIDYEQYF
TRBJ1-6,TRBV5-5,CASKGTANSPLHF
TRBJ2-5,TRBV28,CASRIQETQYF
TRBJ2-1,TRBV20-1,CSASWLTGGGEQFF
TRBJ2-1,TRBV5-1,CASSTAGTEDEQFF
TRBJ2-7,TRBV20-1,CSAEGVGEQYF
TRBJ2-5,TRBV24-1,CATSHVGRGRLAGQETQYF
TRBJ2-4,TRBV2,CASSGLAEAKNIQYF
TRBJ2-3,TRBV3-1/TRBV3-2,CASGASGRGTDTQYF
TRBJ2-5,TRBV5-6,CATGLAGVETQYF
TRBJ2-2,TRBV2,CASKKGPHTGELFF
TRBJ2-2,TRBV4-2,CASSQDSGGESGELFF
TRBJ2-2,TRBV5-4,CASSPPTSGLNTGELFF
TRBJ1-1,TRBV7-9,CASSSERGQGVGGAFF
TRBJ2-7,TRBV28,CASSLGAGAYEQYF